This T cell receptor (beta chain) was profiled in a study of Ad26.COV2.S vaccination and SARS-CoV-2 variants. Whole-study findings and limits: An underestimation of total T cell responses may have resulted from the TCR breadth and depth analyses.

With regard to this clone: What it binds is unknown.

The data were produced by immunoSEQ multiplex PCR, yet TCRdb's version contains in-frame clones alone and is incomplete. The table lists 430,000 or so clones, 90% of them singletons. Regarding treatment: roughly 20 received Ad26.COV2.S at low or high dose, single or two shots; a few received placebo; per-sample allocation not given. All samples were drawn on day 63, counting from the first vaccine or placebo injection. The CDR3 has 15 amino acids. Looked up from germline, CDR1 is SEHNR and CDR2 is FQNEAQ (reference sequence). V shed 5 bases and J shed 4 bases, with 16 bases lying between them. Sequences were derived from peripheral blood, sampled in a trial of Ad26.COV2.S vaccine versus placebo. This clonotype was sampled from a person aged 18-65 years who received the Ad26.COV2.S COVID-19 vaccine or a placebo. This sequence joins TRBV7-9 and TRBJ2-3; a possible D gene is TRBD1 (5 bases). The chain's CDR3 is CASSLDVGRPDTQYF. The CDR3 DNA sequence: TGTGCCAGCAGCCTAGACGTGGGGCGTCCAGATACGCAGTATTTT. The full variable domain, with the rest looked up from reference TRBV7-9 and TRBJ2-3, is DTGVSQNPRHKITKRGQNVTFRCDPISEHNRLYWYRQTLGQGPEFLTYFQNEAQLEKSRLLSDRFSAERPKGSFSTLEIQRTEQGDSAMYLCASSLDVGRPDTQYFGPGTRLTVL.